Following are 4 T cell receptor beta chains from one sample sequenced in a study of blood T cell repertoires in COVID-19. Here immunoSEQ multiplex PCR was the method, and the copy in TCRdb shows in-frame clones only, minus some. This sample has over 50,000 clones, with roughly 85% found just once. What was sequenced was peripheral blood. Receptors were obtained from a human donor in a cohort sampled during active COVID-19.

This chain uses TRBV20-1 with TRBJ2-7; D is perhaps TRBD2 (6 bases). The CDR3 covers 16 residues. V dropped 3 bases and J dropped 2 bases, with 20 bases sitting between them. Germline V gene data show CDR1 as DFQATT and CDR2 as SNEGSKA (reference sequence). The CDR3 spells CSASDSGGTYPYEQYF. The CDR3 bases are TGCAGTGCTAGTGATAGCGGTGGGACTTATCCCTACGAGCAGTACTTC.

This chain uses TRBV7-2 with TRBJ2-1; D unclear. This CDR3 has 11 amino acids. Germline V CDR1 and CDR2: SGHTA, FQGNSA. Trimming shortened V by 6 bases and J by 5 bases, and 5 bases separated the two germline ends. The CDR3 is CASRRDNEQFF. As DNA, the CDR3 is TGTGCCAGCAGACGGGACAATGAGCAGTTCTTC.

The rearrangement links TRBV19 to TRBJ1-6; 10 positions agree with TRBD1. V gave up 4 bases and J gave up 5 bases; unmatched junction bases: 11. CDR1 is LNHDA and CDR2 is SQIVND in the germline V gene (reference sequence). This CDR3 comprises 18 residues. The CDR3 reads CASSNDRDRGRNNSPLHF. The CDR3 region has the DNA TGTGCCAGTAGTAACGACCGGGACAGGGGCCGCAATAATTCACCCCTCCACTTT.

This chain uses TRBV3-1 (or the pseudogene TRBV3-2) with TRBJ2-7; D is unresolved. V lost 1 base and J 3 bases, leaving 4 bases between the germline ends. Germline loops: CDR1 LGHDT, CDR2 YNNKEL (reference sequence). This CDR3 spans 12 amino acids. Written as DNA, the CDR3 is TGTGCCAGCAGCCAAGCGGGCTACGAGCAGTACTTC. Amino acid sequence: CASSQAGYEQYF.